Presented here are 10 T cell receptor beta chains from one specimen sequenced in a study of blood T cell repertoires in COVID-19. Profiling relied on immunoSEQ multiplex PCR, and the TCRdb table lists in-frame clones only, not all of them. Among about 270,000 clones listed, 88% were seen once. Sequenced: PBMCs or T cells enriched from blood (not recorded which). The receptor set was obtained from a woman aged 25 to 39 who had recovered from COVID-19.

This clone was observed once. V usage is TRBV5-1 and J usage is TRBJ1-2; no definite D call. The germline gives CDR1 SGHRS, CDR2 YFSETQ. V shed 2 bases and J shed 7 bases, with 15 bases lying between them. The CDR3 has 14 amino acids. The CDR3 region has the DNA TGCGCCAGCAGCTTTAGAAGTCCCGATGGTGGCTACACCTTC. This translates into CASSFRSPDGGYTF.

The chain has TRBV6-5 and TRBJ1-3; D is perhaps TRBD1 (6 bases). This CDR3 comprises 15 residues. V was trimmed by 6 bases and J by 0 bases, leaving 12 bases between them. Germline-derived CDR1 and CDR2 are MNHEY and SVGAGI. CDR3 nucleotides: TGTGCCAGCAGGGTCGGACAGAGCTCTGGAAACACCATATATTTT. Its protein product is CASRVGQSSGNTIYF.

The gene calls are TRBV3-1 (or the pseudogene TRBV3-2) and TRBJ2-7; weak D call: TRBD2 (6 bases). The CDR3 extends over 14 amino acids. Germline V gene data show CDR1 as LGHDT and CDR2 as YNNKEL (reference sequence). Trimming cost V 4 bases and J 0 bases, with 10 bases left between them. CDR3 in DNA: TGTGCCAGCAGCCTCGCCGGGAGCTCCTACGAGCAGTACTTC. It codes for CASSLAGSSYEQYF.

The chain employs TRBV4-3 and TRBJ2-3, with 7 bases fitting TRBD1. The V and J ends lost 4 bases and 0 bases, in that order; junction bases with no gene match: 4. The CDR3 contains 15 residues. The germline V gene has CDR1 LGHNA and CDR2 YSLEER. The CDR3 spells CASSPGQASTDTQYF. CDR3 bases: TGCGCCAGCAGCCCCGGACAGGCAAGCACAGATACGCAGTATTTT.

The count of this clone is one. This chain connects TRBV13 to TRBJ2-6, with 7 positions matching TRBD1. V was clipped by 5 bases and J by 0 bases; unmatched bases: 4. This CDR3 has 16 residues. Germline CDR1 and CDR2: PRHDT and FYEKMQ (reference sequence). The DNA of the CDR3 is TGTGCCAGCAGCCTAAGACAGGGCTCTGGGGCCAACGTCCTGACTTTC. Its translation: CASSLRQGSGANVLTF.

V is TRBV6-2 or TRBV6-3 and J is TRBJ1-1; 11 bases fit TRBD1. The J segment lost 7 bases and the V segment lost 5 bases, leaving 9 bases of the junction unmatched. From germline, CDR1 is MNHEY and CDR2 SVGEGT. The CDR3 consists of 15 residues. DNA of the CDR3: TGTGCCAGCAGTCGGACAGGGGGCATCCCGAGTGAAGCTTTCTTT. Protein sequence: CASSRTGGIPSEAFF.

The rearrangement uses TRBV5-1 and TRBJ1-6; TRBD1 matches at 9 bases. V gave up 5 bases and J gave up 7 bases; unmatched junction bases: 4. The CDR3 is 14 amino acids. CDR1 is SGHRS and CDR2 is YFSETQ in the germline V gene. CDR3 amino acids: CASRTGTGNSPLHF. CDR3 bases: TGCGCCAGCAGAACCGGGACAGGGAATTCACCCCTCCACTTT. The full variable domain, in which reference TRBV5-1 and TRBJ1-6 provide the parts outside the CDR3, is KAGVTQTPRYLIKTRGQQVTLSCSPISGHRSVSWYQQTPGQGLQFLFEYFSETQRNKGNFPGRFSGRQFSNSRSEMNVSTLELGDSALYLCASRTGTGNSPLHFGNGTRLTVT.

V gene TRBV28 combines with J gene TRBJ1-1; D unclear. CDR1 and CDR2 from the germline V gene are MDHEN and SYDVKM. The CDR3 covers 15 residues. V lost 6 bases, J lost 3 bases, and 17 bases lay in between. DNA for the CDR3: TGTGCCAGCAGGGACTCCGGGCCGAGGGACACTGAAGCTTTCTTT. Translation: CASRDSGPRDTEAFF.

The V call is TRBV5-1, the J call TRBJ2-2, with TRBD1 matching over 7 bases. The CDR3 is 17 amino acids. V shed 0 bases, J shed 3 bases, and the junction held 8 bases outside the gene matches. Germline V gives CDR1 SGHRS, CDR2 YFSETQ. The CDR3 DNA is TGCGCCAGCAGCTTGGCCAGGGGGAAAGGAGACACCGGGGAGCTGTTTTTT. Translation gives CASSLARGKGDTGELFF.

This clone was detected only a few times. The chain carries TRBV18 and TRBJ1-2, with TRBD1 matching over 7 bases. Germline trimming cut 10 bases from V and 2 bases from J; bases unmatched to any gene: 10. Germline V gene data show CDR1 as KGHSH and CDR2 as LQKENI. The CDR3 contains 14 residues. CDR3 coding DNA: TGTGCCACCGGAAAGATAGGGGGCAACTATGGCTACACCTTC. It specifies CATGKIGGNYGYTF.